The next 12 T cell receptor beta chains were all read from a single sample in a study of T cells after somatic rescue of genetic block. Only in-frame clones appear in the TCRdb table, and some are missing; sequencing was by immunoSEQ multiplex PCR. Of about 67,000 clones listed, 92% are singletons. Sequenced input: peripheral blood mononuclear cells (PBMCs). The origin of the receptors is a man aged 35 to 55.

There are a few counts of this clone. This chain links TRBV10-1 with TRBJ1-3; no firm D call. Trimming pared 3 bases from V and 3 bases from J, leaving 15 bases between. The CDR3 is made up of 16 amino acids. Germline assignment: CDR1 WNHNN and CDR2 SYGVQD (reference sequence). CDR3 DNA sequence: TGCGCCAGCAGTGAAAGTCCCCTGAATATTGGAAACACCATATATTTT. Translated: CASSESPLNIGNTIYF.

The chain combines TRBV6-5 with TRBJ2-7; weak D call: TRBD1 (5 bases). Trimming cost V 6 bases and J 2 bases, with 11 bases left between them. Germline assignment: CDR1 MNHEY and CDR2 SVGAGI. The CDR3 sequence is 13 residues long. CDR3 sequence reads: CASRPDRPYEQYF. The CDR3 DNA sequence: TGTGCCAGCAGGCCCGACAGACCCTACGAGCAGTACTTC.

This chain uses TRBV19 with TRBJ2-7; D may be TRBD1 or TRBD2 (5 bases each). V was cut by 3 bases and J by 0 bases, with 12 bases left in between. This CDR3 has 15 residues. Germline CDR1 reads LNHDA; CDR2 reads SQIVND (reference sequence). This CDR3 is CASSISPGSSYEQYF. CDR3 nucleotides: TGTGCCAGTAGTATCTCGCCAGGGAGCTCCTACGAGCAGTACTTC.

This sequence joins TRBV9 and TRBJ2-2; 13 positions match TRBD2. The J segment lost 4 bases and the V segment lost 4 bases, leaving 10 bases of the junction unmatched. CDR3 length: 18 residues. Germline V gene sequence: CDR1 SGDLS, CDR2 YYNGEE. The DNA for the CDR3 is TGTGCCAGCAGCCAAGGACTAGCGGGAGTTCCGGGCACCGGGGAGCTGTTTTTT. Protein: CASSQGLAGVPGTGELFF.

This chain joins TRBV5-4 and TRBJ2-7, with 14 positions matching TRBD2. The ends lost 4 bases at V and 5 bases at J; junction bases unmatched: 11. The CDR3 consists of 17 residues. CDR1 SGHNT and CDR2 YYREEE come from the germline V gene (reference sequence). In nucleotides, the CDR3 is TGTGCCAGCAGCCTAACACCGGGACTAGCGGGAGACGACGAGCAGTACTTC. Its protein product is CASSLTPGLAGDDEQYF.

A remark on this clone: This specimen includes other DNA sequences encoding the same CDR3. This sequence joins TRBV18 and TRBJ2-3; D call uncertain. Germline V lookup: CDR1 KGHSH, CDR2 LQKENI. The CDR3 consists of 13 residues. The V end was cut by 0 bases, the J end by 0 bases, with 1 base between. CDR3 region: CASSPPSTDTQYF. The CDR3 DNA follows: TGTGCCAGCTCACCACCGAGCACAGATACGCAGTATTTT.

This clone has only a few counts. The V call is TRBV10-3, the J call TRBJ2-7; the match to TRBD2 covers 13 bases. Trimming removed 3 bases from V and 4 bases from J; junction bases left unmatched: 6. Germline V gene data show CDR1 as ENHRY and CDR2 as SYGVKD. This CDR3 comprises 16 residues. CDR3 DNA sequence: TGTGCCATCAGTGAACCTACTAGCGGGAGGGGGTACGAGCAGTACTTC. Protein sequence: CAISEPTSGRGYEQYF.

The chain couples TRBV7-6 to TRBJ1-4, with 9 bases fitting TRBD1. V lost 3 bases and J lost 7; bases outside the gene matches: 6. The germline V gene has CDR1 SGHVS and CDR2 FNYEAQ. CDR3 length: 15 residues. The CDR3 here is CASSFGRDRVEKLFF. In DNA, the CDR3 is TGTGCCAGCAGCTTTGGACGGGACAGGGTTGAAAAACTGTTTTTT.

The chain uses TRBV18 and TRBJ1-1; weak D call: TRBD1 (5 bases). This CDR3 comprises 17 residues. V dropped 3 bases and J dropped 4 bases, with 21 bases sitting between them. Per the germline V gene, CDR1 is KGHSH and CDR2 is LQKENI. In DNA, the CDR3 is TGTGCCAGCTCACCGCGGGCTTCGTGGGGGGTGGGCACTGAAGCTTTCTTT. It translates to CASSPRASWGVGTEAFF.

CDR3 protein: CASSPNRAGGRDTQYF. The CDR3 DNA reads TGTGCCAGCTCACCAAACCGGGCTGGCGGGCGAGATACGCAGTATTTT. The V and J genes are TRBV18 and TRBJ2-3; possibly TRBD2 for D (5 bases). V was clipped by 2 bases and J by 5 bases, with 17 bases between them. Germline-derived CDR1 and CDR2 are KGHSH and LQKENI. CDR3 length equals 16 residues.

This chain links TRBV15 with TRBJ1-5; 9 bases map to TRBD1. CDR3 length: 17 residues. V shed 5 bases, J shed 0 bases, and the junction held 8 bases outside the gene matches. Germline CDR1 reads LNHNV; CDR2 reads YYDKDF (reference sequence). The CDR3 sequence: CATSVGQGHYSNQPQHF. The CDR3 bases are TGTGCCACCAGCGTGGGACAGGGCCATTATAGCAATCAGCCCCAGCATTTT.

The chain has TRBV28 and TRBJ2-5; D not certain. The V gene's germline CDR1 is MDHEN and CDR2 SYDVKM. V gave up 6 bases and J gave up 2 bases, with 13 bases separating them. CDR3 size: 14 residues. The CDR3 nucleotides are TGTGCCAGCAGCTCTTCAGTTGTTCAAGAGACCCAGTACTTC. This translates into CASSSSVVQETQYF.